This TCR beta chain was identified during a study of Ad26.COV2.S vaccination and SARS-CoV-2 variants. Germline CDR1 and CDR2: SGHVS and FQNEAQ. V shed 3 bases and J shed 4 bases, with 15 bases lying between them. This CDR3 is built from 15 residues. The data were produced by immunoSEQ multiplex PCR, yet TCRdb's version contains in-frame clones alone and is incomplete. Among around 370,000 clones listed, about 92% were seen once. This specimen was peripheral blood, taken after recovery from COVID-19. This sequence originates from a human donor who had recovered from COVID-19. This rearrangement joins TRBV7-8 to TRBJ1-2, with a possible D match to TRBD1 (6 bases). DNA of the CDR3: TGTGCCAGCAGCTTGTACAGGGACGGGAGCTATGGCTACACCTTC. Amino acid sequence: CASSLYRDGSYGYTF.